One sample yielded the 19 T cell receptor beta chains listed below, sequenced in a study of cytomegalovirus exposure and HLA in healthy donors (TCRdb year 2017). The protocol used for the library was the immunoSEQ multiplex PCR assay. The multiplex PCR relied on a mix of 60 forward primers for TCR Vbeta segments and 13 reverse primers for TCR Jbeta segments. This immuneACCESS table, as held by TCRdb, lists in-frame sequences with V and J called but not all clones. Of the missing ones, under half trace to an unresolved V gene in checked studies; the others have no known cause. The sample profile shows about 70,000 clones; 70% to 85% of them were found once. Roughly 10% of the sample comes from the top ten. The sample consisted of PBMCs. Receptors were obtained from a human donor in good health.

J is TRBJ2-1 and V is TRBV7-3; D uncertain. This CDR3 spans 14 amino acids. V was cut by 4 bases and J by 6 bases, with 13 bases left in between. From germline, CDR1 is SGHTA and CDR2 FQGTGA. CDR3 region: CASSSSPATNEQFF. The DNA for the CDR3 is TGTGCCAGCAGCTCTAGTCCGGCGACCAATGAGCAGTTCTTC.

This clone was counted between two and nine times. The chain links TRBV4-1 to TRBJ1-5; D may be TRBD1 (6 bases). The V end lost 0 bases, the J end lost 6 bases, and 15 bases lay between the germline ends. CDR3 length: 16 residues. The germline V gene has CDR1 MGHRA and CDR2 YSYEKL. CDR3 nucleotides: TGCGCCAGCAGCCAAGATACAGGGCTCCCAGGTCAGCCCCAGCATTTT. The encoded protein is CASSQDTGLPGQPQHF.

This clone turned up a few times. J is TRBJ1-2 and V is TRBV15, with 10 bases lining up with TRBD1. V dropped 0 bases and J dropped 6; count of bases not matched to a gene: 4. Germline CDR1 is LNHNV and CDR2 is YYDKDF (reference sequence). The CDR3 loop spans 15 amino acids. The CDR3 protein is CATSRDRGTGDGYTF. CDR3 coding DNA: TGTGCCACCAGCAGAGATCGAGGGACAGGGGATGGCTACACCTTC.

CDR3 sequence reads: CASSRDRGTYEQYF. The DNA for the CDR3 is TGCGCCAGCAGCCGGGACAGGGGGACCTACGAGCAGTACTTC. The genes are TRBV10-1 and TRBJ2-7; 11 bases are a match to TRBD1. CDR1 is WNHNN and CDR2 is SYGVQD in the germline V gene (reference sequence). The trim removed 6 bases at V and 2 bases at J, leaving 3 bases unmatched. The CDR3 is made up of 14 amino acids.

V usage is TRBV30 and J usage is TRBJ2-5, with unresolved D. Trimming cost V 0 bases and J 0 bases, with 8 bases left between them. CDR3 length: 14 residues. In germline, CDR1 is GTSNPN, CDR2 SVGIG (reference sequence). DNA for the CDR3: TGTGCCTGGAGTGTACTCGAACACCAAGAGACCCAGTACTTC. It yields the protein CAWSVLEHQETQYF.

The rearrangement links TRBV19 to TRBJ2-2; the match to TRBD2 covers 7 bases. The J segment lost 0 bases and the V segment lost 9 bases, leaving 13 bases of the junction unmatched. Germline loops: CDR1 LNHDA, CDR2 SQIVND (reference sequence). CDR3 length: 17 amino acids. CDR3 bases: TGTGCCAGCTCCTTTTGGCTAGCGGACGCGAACACCGGGGAGCTGTTTTTT. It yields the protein CASSFWLADANTGELFF.

The CDR3 is CASRGQMDQPQHF. The CDR3, as DNA: TGTGCCAGCAGAGGACAGATGGATCAGCCCCAGCATTTT. The chain couples TRBV28 to TRBJ1-5, with D perhaps TRBD1 (6 bases). V shed 6 bases and J shed 5 bases, with 11 bases lying between them. Germline assignment: CDR1 MDHEN and CDR2 SYDVKM. CDR3 size: 13 residues. Full variable domain (missing parts from reference TRBV28 and TRBJ1-5): DVKVTQSSRYLVKRTGEKVFLECVQDMDHENMFWYRQDPGLGLRLIYFSYDVKMKEKGDIPEGYSVSREKKERFSLILESASTNQTSMYLCASRGQMDQPQHFGDGTRLSIL.

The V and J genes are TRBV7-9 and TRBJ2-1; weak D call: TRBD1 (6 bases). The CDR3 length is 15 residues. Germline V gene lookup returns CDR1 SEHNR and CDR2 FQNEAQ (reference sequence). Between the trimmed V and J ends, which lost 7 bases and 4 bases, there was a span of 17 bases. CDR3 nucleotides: TGTGCCAGCACTCAGCCCCGGACAGATTACAATGAGCAGTTCTTC. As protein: CASTQPRTDYNEQFF. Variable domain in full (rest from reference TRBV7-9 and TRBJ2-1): DTGVSQNPRHKITKRGQNVTFRCDPISEHNRLYWYRQTLGQGPEFLTYFQNEAQLEKSRLLSDRFSAERPKGSFSTLEIQRTEQGDSAMYLCASTQPRTDYNEQFFGPGTRLTVL.

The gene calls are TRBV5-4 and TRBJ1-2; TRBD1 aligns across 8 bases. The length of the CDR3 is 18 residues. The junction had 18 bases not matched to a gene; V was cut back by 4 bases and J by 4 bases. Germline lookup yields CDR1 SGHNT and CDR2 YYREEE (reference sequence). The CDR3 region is CASSPGGAGGSIGYGYTF. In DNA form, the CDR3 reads TGTGCCAGCAGCCCAGGGGGGGCAGGGGGCTCTATTGGCTATGGCTACACCTTC. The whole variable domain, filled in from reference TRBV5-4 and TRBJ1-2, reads ETGVTQSPTHLIKTRGQQVTLRCSSQSGHNTVSWYQQALGQGPQFIFQYYREEENGRGNFPPRFSGLQFPNYSSELNVNALELDDSALYLCASSPGGAGGSIGYGYTFGSGTRLTVV.

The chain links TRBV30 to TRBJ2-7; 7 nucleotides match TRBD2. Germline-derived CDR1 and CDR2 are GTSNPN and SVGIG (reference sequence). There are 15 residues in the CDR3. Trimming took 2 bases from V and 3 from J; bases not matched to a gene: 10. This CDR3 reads CAWSPMGGWIYEQYF. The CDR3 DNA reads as TGTGCCTGGAGTCCGATGGGAGGGTGGATCTACGAGCAGTACTTC.

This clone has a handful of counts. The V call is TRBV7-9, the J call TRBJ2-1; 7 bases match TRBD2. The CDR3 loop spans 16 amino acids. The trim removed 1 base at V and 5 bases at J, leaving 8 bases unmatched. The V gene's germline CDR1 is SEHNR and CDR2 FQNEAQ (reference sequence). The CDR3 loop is CASSLVSGLVNNEQFF. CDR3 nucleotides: TGTGCCAGCAGCTTAGTCTCCGGACTAGTGAACAATGAGCAGTTCTTC.

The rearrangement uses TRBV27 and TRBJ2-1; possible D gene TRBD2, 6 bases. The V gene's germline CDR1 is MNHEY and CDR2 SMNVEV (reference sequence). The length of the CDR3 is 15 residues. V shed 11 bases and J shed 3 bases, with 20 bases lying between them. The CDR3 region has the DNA TGTGCCTCCAAAGTGGGCGGGGCAGGCTACAATGAGCAGTTCTTC. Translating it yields CASKVGGAGYNEQFF.

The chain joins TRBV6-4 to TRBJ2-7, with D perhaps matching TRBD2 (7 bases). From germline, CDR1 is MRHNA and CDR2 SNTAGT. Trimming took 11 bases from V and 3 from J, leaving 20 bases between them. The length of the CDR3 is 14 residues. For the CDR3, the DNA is TGTGCCGGTGAAGGGGGGAGGGCCTGCTACGAGCAGTACTTC. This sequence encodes CAGEGGRACYEQYF.

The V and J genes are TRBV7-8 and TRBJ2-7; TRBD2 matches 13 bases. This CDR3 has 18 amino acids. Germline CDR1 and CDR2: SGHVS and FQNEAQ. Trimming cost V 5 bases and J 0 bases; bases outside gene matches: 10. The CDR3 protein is CASSISGLAGARSYEQYF. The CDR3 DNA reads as TGTGCCAGCAGCATCAGTGGACTAGCGGGAGCCCGCTCCTACGAGCAGTACTTC.

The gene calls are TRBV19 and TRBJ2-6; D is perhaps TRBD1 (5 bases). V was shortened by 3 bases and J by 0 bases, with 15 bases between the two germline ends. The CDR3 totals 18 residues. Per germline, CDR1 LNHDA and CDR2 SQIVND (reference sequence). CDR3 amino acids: CASSIESGHSSGANVLTF. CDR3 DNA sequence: TGTGCCAGTAGTATTGAGTCAGGGCACTCCTCTGGGGCCAACGTCCTGACTTTC.

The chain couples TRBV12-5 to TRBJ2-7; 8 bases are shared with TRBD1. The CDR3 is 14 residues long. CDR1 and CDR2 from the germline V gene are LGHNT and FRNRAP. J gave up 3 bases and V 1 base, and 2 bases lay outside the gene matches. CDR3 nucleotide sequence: TGTGCTAGTGGTTTGGACAGGGGGTTCTACGAGCAGTACTTC. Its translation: CASGLDRGFYEQYF.

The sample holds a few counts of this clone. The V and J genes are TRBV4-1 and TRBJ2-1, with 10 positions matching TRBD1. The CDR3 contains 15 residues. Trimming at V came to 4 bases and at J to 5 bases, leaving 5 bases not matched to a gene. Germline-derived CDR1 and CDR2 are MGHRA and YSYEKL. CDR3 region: CASSLLGTGDNEQFF. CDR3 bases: TGCGCCAGCAGCCTCTTAGGGACAGGGGACAATGAGCAGTTCTTC.

CDR3 coding DNA: TGTGCCAGCAGCTCGCAGGGGGCGGAAGCAACTAATGAAAAACTGTTTTTT. Its protein is CASSSQGAEATNEKLFF. V and J are TRBV7-9 and TRBJ1-4; 8 positions match TRBD1. The junction had 7 bases not matched to a gene; V was cut back by 4 bases and J by 0 bases. CDR3 length: 17 residues. CDR1 and CDR2 (germline): SEHNR, FQNEAQ (reference sequence).

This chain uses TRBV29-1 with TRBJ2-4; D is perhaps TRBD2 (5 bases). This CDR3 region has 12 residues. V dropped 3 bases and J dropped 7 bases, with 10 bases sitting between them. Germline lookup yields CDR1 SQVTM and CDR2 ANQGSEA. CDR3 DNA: TGCAGCGTTGACAAGGGAGAGAACATTCAGTACTTC. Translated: CSVDKGENIQYF.